A selection of T cell receptor beta chains follows, all from one sample in a study of blood T cells in healthy people across ages. Each CDR3 protein is one row after TCRdb ran MiXCR on the 5' RACE reads. The table lists more than 650,000 distinct CDR3 sequences, roughly 24% of them singletons. These sequences were also reported in another study, on T cells of mothers and their children.

Sequenced sample: blood. The receptors shown here come from a boy aged 10-17 years in good health. The CDR3 runs from the conserved cysteine through the conserved F or W. D genes are given only for firm matches. Clone size, where shown, is once, few, many, or a class for clones that have expanded.

D: NA
V: TRBV11-2
J: TRBJ2-7
size: few
CDR3: CASSLNSPSYEQYF
DNA: TGTGCCAGCAGCTTGAACAGTCCTTCGTACGAGCAGTACTTC

D: NA
V: TRBV20-1
J: TRBJ1-3
size: NA
CDR3: CSARDSLSGNTIYF
DNA: TGCAGTGCTAGAGATTCCTTGTCTGGAAACACCATATATTTT

D: TRBD1
V: TRBV25-1
J: TRBJ2-1
size: few
CDR3: CASSERGQDHGGEQFF
DNA: TGTGCCAGCAGTGAAAGGGGACAGGATCATGGGGGTGAGCAGTTCTTC

D: NA
V: TRBV6-4
J: TRBJ2-1
size: NA
CDR3: CASGWRSPGNEQFF
DNA: TGTGCCAGCGGGTGGCGGAGCCCAGGTAATGAGCAGTTCTTC

D: NA
V: TRBV4-2
J: TRBJ1-1
size: NA
CDR3: CASSQDSLGTSWSTEAFF
DNA: TGTGCCAGCAGCCAAGATTCGCTTGGTACATCCTGGAGCACTGAAGCTTTCTTT

D: NA
V: TRBV27
J: TRBJ2-3
size: few
CDR3: CASSLFAGSKDTQYF
DNA: TGTGCCAGCAGTTTATTTGCCGGGTCGAAGGATACGCAGTATTTT

D: NA
V: TRBV7-2
J: TRBJ2-1
size: once
CDR3: CASSDMGYNEQFF
DNA: TGTGCCAGCAGCGACATGGGGTACAATGAGCAGTTCTTC

D: TRBD2
V: TRBV20-1
J: TRBJ2-1
size: NA
CDR3: CSARDPSGGAHYNEQFF
DNA: TGCAGTGCTAGAGATCCTAGCGGGGGGGCCCACTACAATGAGCAGTTCTTC

D: TRBD1
V: TRBV7-2
J: TRBJ2-5
size: NA
CDR3: CASSLVVEDRGSEYF
DNA: TGTGCCAGCAGCTTAGTGGTGGAGGACAGGGGGTCCGAGTACTTC

D: NA
V: TRBV12-3/TRBV12-4
J: TRBJ1-4
size: NA
CDR3: CASSFWSNEKLFF
DNA: TGTGCCAGCAGTTTCTGGTCCAATGAAAAACTGTTTTTT

D: NA
V: TRBV6-2/TRBV6-3
J: TRBJ1-2
size: few
CDR3: CASRLQGSGYTF
DNA: TGTGCCAGCAGACTACAGGGATCTGGCTACACCTTC

D: NA
V: TRBV28
J: TRBJ2-7
size: many
CDR3: CASSLTLQGSYEQYF
DNA: TGTGCCAGCAGTTTGACCCTCCAGGGCTCCTACGAGCAGTACTTC

D: TRBD1
V: TRBV4-1
J: TRBJ2-7
size: few
CDR3: CASSPQTGTGTYEQYF
DNA: TGCGCCAGCAGCCCTCAAACCGGGACAGGGACCTACGAGCAGTACTTC

D: NA
V: TRBV4-2
J: TRBJ1-1
size: NA
CDR3: CASSQGGAAFF
DNA: TGTGCCAGCAGCCAAGGGGGAGCAGCTTTCTTT

D: NA
V: TRBV20-1
J: TRBJ1-1
size: NA
CDR3: CSGVNTVNTEAFF
DNA: TGCAGTGGGGTAAATACAGTGAACACTGAAGCTTTCTTT

D: TRBD2
V: TRBV28
J: TRBJ2-7
size: few
CDR3: CASSSGLAGTDEQYF
DNA: TGTGCCAGCAGTTCGGGACTAGCGGGAACCGACGAGCAGTACTTC

D: TRBD1
V: TRBV12-3/TRBV12-4
J: TRBJ1-4
size: NA
CDR3: CASTQGGPGKLFF
DNA: TGTGCCAGCACTCAGGGGGGACCCGGAAAACTGTTTTTT

D: TRBD1
V: TRBV12-3/TRBV12-4
J: TRBJ2-2
size: NA
CDR3: CASSRDSITGELFF
DNA: TGTGCCAGCAGTCGGGACAGTATCACCGGGGAGCTGTTTTTT

D: NA
V: TRBV27
J: TRBJ2-5
size: NA
CDR3: CASSLFSGKVSQETQYF
DNA: TGTGCCAGCAGTTTATTTTCAGGGAAGGTATCCCAAGAGACCCAGTACTTC

D: TRBD2
V: TRBV2
J: TRBJ2-5
size: few
CDR3: CASSEEGTSGGETQYF
DNA: TGTGCCAGCAGTGAAGAGGGAACTAGCGGGGGGGAGACCCAGTACTTC

D: NA
V: TRBV2
J: TRBJ1-5
size: NA
CDR3: CASSELRVYSNQPQHF
DNA: TGTGCCAGCAGTGAATTGCGGGTGTATAGCAATCAGCCCCAGCATTTT

D: NA
V: TRBV29-1
J: TRBJ2-5
size: few
CDR3: CSVEGGVQETQYF
DNA: TGCAGCGTTGAAGGCGGGGTTCAAGAGACCCAGTACTTC

D: TRBD2
V: TRBV10-1
J: TRBJ2-3
size: NA
CDR3: CASSDRTSTDAQYF
DNA: TGCGCCAGCAGTGATAGGACTAGCACAGATGCGCAGTATTTT